Following are 18 T cell receptor beta chains from one sample sequenced in a study of post-analysis software for immune sequencing data. Study findings and constraints: With TRBV5-6, TRBV5-1 and TRBV20-1 included, roughly five TRBV segments were more frequent in patients than in controls.

No antigen is known for these receptors. Unique molecular identifiers had been added to the TCR beta cDNA libraries. In TCRdb, the PCR reads were re-called with MiXCR into one record per CDR3 protein. The sample has 350,000 to 500,000 distinct CDR3 sequences, roughly 38% seen once. Sequences were obtained from blood. These receptors were collected from a girl aged 2 to 10 with multiple sclerosis.

The chain combines TRBV2 with TRBJ1-2; TRBD1 might be the D (5 bases). The CDR3 is 15 amino acids. V lost 2 bases to trimming and J lost 4 bases, with 14 bases between them. CDR1 SNHLY and CDR2 FYNNEI come from the germline V gene. This CDR3 reads CASSEIGGIGYGYTF. The DNA of the CDR3 is TGTGCCAGCAGTGAAATTGGGGGAATTGGCTATGGCTACACCTTC.

This clonotype was counted at least ten times. CDR3: CATSSSLSYEQYF. CDR3 sequence (DNA): TGTGCCACCAGCAGCTCTCTCTCCTACGAGCAGTACTTC. The chain uses TRBV15 and TRBJ2-7; D gene unclear. The CDR3 contains 13 residues. CDR1 is LNHNV and CDR2 is YYDKDF in the germline V gene (reference sequence). The V end was cut by 3 bases, the J end by 0 bases, with 6 bases between.

V gene TRBV11-2 combines with J gene TRBJ2-6, with D possibly being TRBD1 (5 bases). CDR3 size: 16 residues. Between the trimmed V and J ends, which lost 1 base and 2 bases, there was a span of 9 bases. The germline V gene encodes CDR1 SGHAT and CDR2 FQNNGV. The CDR3 region is CASSLGPGTGANVLTF. DNA for the CDR3: TGTGCCAGCAGCTTAGGGCCAGGGACTGGGGCCAACGTCCTGACTTTC. The full variable domain, rest sourced from reference TRBV11-2 and TRBJ2-6, is EAGVAQSPRYKIIEKRQSVAFWCNPISGHATLYWYQQILGQGPKLLIQFQNNGVVDDSQLPKDRFSAERLKGVDSTLKIQPAKLEDSAVYLCASSLGPGTGANVLTFGAGSRLTVL.

The CDR3 sequence is CASSAADYTF. Here the CDR3 DNA reads TGTGCCAGCAGCGCTGCTGACTACACCTTC. The chain couples TRBV6-1 to TRBJ1-2, with D uncertain. V was shortened by 6 bases and J by 10 bases, with 9 bases between the two germline ends. Germline CDR1 and CDR2: MNHNS and SASEGT. The CDR3 loop spans 10 amino acids.

In this sample, this clonotype turned up a few times. The CDR3 is CSARDLLSRPSGANVLTF. CDR3 DNA: TGCAGTGCTAGAGATTTGCTCTCCCGGCCCTCTGGGGCCAACGTCCTGACTTTC. The V call is TRBV20-1, the J call TRBJ2-6; no clear D. Germline CDR1 is DFQATT and CDR2 is SNEGSKA (reference sequence). With 0 bases removed from V and 0 bases from J, the gap between germline ends came to 15 bases. The CDR3 has 18 residues.

Turning to this clonotype: One junction end does not reproduce the germline sequence, and a read error may be involved. The rearrangement uses TRBV7-7 and TRBJ2-7; D remains unclear. From germline, CDR1 is SSHAT and CDR2 FNYEAQ (reference sequence). The CDR3 spans 15 residues. This chain's CDR3 is CASSSQSGPIYEQYF. In DNA form, the CDR3 reads TGTGCTAGCAGCTCTCAATCCGGACCGATCTACGAGCAGTACTTC.

The rearrangement joins TRBV10-3 to TRBJ2-7; the D gene is possibly TRBD1 (5 bases). Trimming left V 6 bases short and J 4 bases short, with 13 bases between. The CDR3 extends over 13 amino acids. Germline CDR1 is ENHRY and CDR2 is SYGVKD. CDR3 amino acids: CAIRGPGLYEQYF. The DNA of the CDR3 is TGTGCCATCAGAGGGCCAGGGCTGTACGAGCAGTACTTC.

This clonotype was detected a few times. The chain couples TRBV20-1 to TRBJ2-5, with TRBD2 identical over 12 bases. With 5 bases clipped from V and 5 bases from J, the junction kept 3 bases outside the gene matches. The CDR3 is made up of 13 amino acids. CDR1 and CDR2 (germline): DFQATT, SNEGSKA (reference sequence). In DNA, the CDR3 is TGCAGTGCTTCCGGGACTAGCGGGGAGACCCAGTACTTC. Translated, it gives CSASGTSGETQYF.

CDR3 coding DNA: TGCAGTGCTACTTTTAAGGGGGCGATCAATCAGCCCCAGCATTTT. It is translated as CSATFKGAINQPQHF. J is TRBJ1-5 and V is TRBV20-1, with TRBD1 matching 7 bases. The CDR3 sequence is 15 residues long. After removal of 4 bases from V and 3 bases from J, the junction contained 9 bases not matched to a gene. Germline V gene sequence: CDR1 DFQATT, CDR2 SNEGSKA (reference sequence).

This chain links TRBV7-6 with TRBJ2-6; D unresolved. The CDR3 is 19 amino acids. Trimming left V 0 bases short and J 1 base short, with 16 bases between. Germline-derived CDR1 and CDR2 are SGHVS and FNYEAQ. The CDR3 sequence: CASSLARLASQSGANVLTF. The CDR3 DNA follows: TGTGCCAGCAGCTTAGCTAGGTTGGCATCACAATCTGGGGCCAACGTCCTGACTTTC.

This clonotype was seen a single time. The chain combines TRBV7-9 with TRBJ1-2, with D unresolved. V was pared by 0 bases and J by 6 bases, with 11 bases between. CDR3 length equals 14 residues. Germline assignment: CDR1 SEHNR and CDR2 FQNEAQ (reference sequence). The CDR3 reads CASSLAGFGDGYTF. In nucleotides, the CDR3 is TGTGCCAGCAGCTTAGCGGGTTTCGGGGATGGCTACACCTTC.

Written as DNA, the CDR3 is TGTGCCAGCAGCTCCTCGGGACTAGCGGATGTCTACAATGAGCAGTTCTTC. Translating gives CASSSSGLADVYNEQFF. The V call is TRBV7-9, the J call TRBJ2-1, with 11 bases that match TRBD2. V lost 4 bases to trimming and J lost 3 bases; unmatched junction nucleotides: 8. CDR3 length: 17 residues. Looked up from germline, CDR1 is SEHNR and CDR2 is FQNEAQ (reference sequence).

The chain has TRBV6-6 and TRBJ2-3, with D unresolved. Germline V gene sequence: CDR1 MNHNY, CDR2 SVGAGI (reference sequence). The CDR3 sequence is 15 residues long. V was trimmed by 2 bases and J by 0 bases, leaving 9 bases between them. The CDR3 bases are TGTGCCAGCAGTTACGTCTATGGGAGCACAGATACGCAGTATTTT. Residues: CASSYVYGSTDTQYF.

The gene calls are TRBV9 and TRBJ2-7; 10 nucleotides line up with TRBD2. Trimming cost V 3 bases and J 4 bases; bases outside gene matches: 4. The V gene's germline CDR1 is SGDLS and CDR2 YYNGEE. The length of the CDR3 is 14 residues. Written as DNA, the CDR3 is TGTGCCAGCAGCGGAGCGGGGGGGCCTTACGAGCAGTACTTC. Translating it yields CASSGAGGPYEQYF.

The chain recombines TRBV10-2 with TRBJ1-1; maybe TRBD1 (5 bases). The CDR3 totals 14 residues. Germline lookup yields CDR1 WSHSY and CDR2 SAAADI. V gave up 5 bases and J gave up 3 bases, with 13 bases separating them. CDR3 sequence: CASSRGVGYTEAFF. The CDR3 DNA sequence: TGCGCCAGCAGTCGGGGGGTCGGGTACACTGAAGCTTTCTTT.

The rearrangement links TRBV5-1 to TRBJ2-7; D gene ambiguous. The CDR3 totals 14 residues. Germline V gene sequence: CDR1 SGHRS, CDR2 YFSETQ. V was cut by 1 base and J by 6 bases, with 14 bases left in between. The CDR3 is CASSLTELQSEQYF. The DNA for the CDR3 is TGCGCCAGCAGCTTGACGGAACTACAGAGCGAGCAGTACTTC. Filled out from reference TRBV5-1 and TRBJ2-7, the complete variable domain reads KAGVTQTPRYLIKTRGQQVTLSCSPISGHRSVSWYQQTPGQGLQFLFEYFSETQRNKGNFPGRFSGRQFSNSRSEMNVSTLELGDSALYLCASSLTELQSEQYFGPGTRLTVT.

V is TRBV9 and J is TRBJ1-2; D call uncertain. V lost 4 bases and J lost 0, with 7 bases in between. CDR3 length equals 13 residues. Germline loops: CDR1 SGDLS, CDR2 YYNGEE. The CDR3 protein is CASSPPTNYGYTF. Here the CDR3 DNA reads TGTGCCAGCAGCCCACCTACTAACTATGGCTACACCTTC.

This clonotype has a handful of counts. This CDR3 is CASSPRTSGFHEQYF. The CDR3 DNA is TGTGCCAGCAGCCCCCGGACTAGCGGGTTTCACGAGCAGTACTTC. The rearrangement uses TRBV7-2 and TRBJ2-5; TRBD2 aligns across 11 bases. The DNA end is more similar to TRBJ2-7, so the J call may be wrong. Germline CDR1 SGHTA, CDR2 FQGNSA. The CDR3 extends over 15 amino acids.